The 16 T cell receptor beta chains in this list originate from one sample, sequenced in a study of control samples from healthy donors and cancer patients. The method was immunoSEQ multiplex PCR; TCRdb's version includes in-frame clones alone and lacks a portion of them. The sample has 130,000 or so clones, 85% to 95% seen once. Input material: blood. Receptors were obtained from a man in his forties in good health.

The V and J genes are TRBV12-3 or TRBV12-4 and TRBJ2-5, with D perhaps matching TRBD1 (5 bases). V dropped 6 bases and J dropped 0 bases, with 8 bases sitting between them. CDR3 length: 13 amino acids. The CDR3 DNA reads TGTGCCAGCAGAAGGACATACCAAGAGACCCAGTACTTC. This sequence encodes CASRRTYQETQYF.

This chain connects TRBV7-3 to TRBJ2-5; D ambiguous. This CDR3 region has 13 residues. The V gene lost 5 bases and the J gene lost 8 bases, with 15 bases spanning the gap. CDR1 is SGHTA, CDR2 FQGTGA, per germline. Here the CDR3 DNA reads TGTGCCAGCAGCATCAAAGGCGGTGGAACCCAGTACTTC. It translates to CASSIKGGGTQYF.

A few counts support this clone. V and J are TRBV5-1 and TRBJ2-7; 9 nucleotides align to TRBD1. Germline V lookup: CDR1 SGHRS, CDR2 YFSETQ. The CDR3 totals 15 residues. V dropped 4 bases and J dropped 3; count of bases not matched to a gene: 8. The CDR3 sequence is CASSPWTGEVYEQYF. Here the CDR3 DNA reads TGCGCCAGCAGCCCATGGACAGGGGAAGTCTACGAGCAGTACTTC.

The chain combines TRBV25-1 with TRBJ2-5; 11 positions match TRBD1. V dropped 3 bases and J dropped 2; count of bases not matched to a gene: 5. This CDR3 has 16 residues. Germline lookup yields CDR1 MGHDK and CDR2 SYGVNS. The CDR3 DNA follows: TGTGCCAGCAGTGACCACGGGACAGGGGGGCAAGAGACCCAGTACTTC. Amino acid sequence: CASSDHGTGGQETQYF.

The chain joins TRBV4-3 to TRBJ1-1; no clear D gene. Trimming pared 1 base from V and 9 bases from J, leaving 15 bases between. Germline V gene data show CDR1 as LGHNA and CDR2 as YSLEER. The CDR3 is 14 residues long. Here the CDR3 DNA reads TGCGCCAGCAGCCAAGCATTGTGGACGTTTCAAGCTTTCTTT. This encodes CASSQALWTFQAFF.

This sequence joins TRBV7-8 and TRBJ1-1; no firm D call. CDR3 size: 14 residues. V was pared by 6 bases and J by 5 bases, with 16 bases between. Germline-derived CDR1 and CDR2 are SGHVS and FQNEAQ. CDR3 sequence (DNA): TGTGCCAGCAGTATTCGGACCACCAGGACTGAAGCTTTCTTT. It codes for CASSIRTTRTEAFF.

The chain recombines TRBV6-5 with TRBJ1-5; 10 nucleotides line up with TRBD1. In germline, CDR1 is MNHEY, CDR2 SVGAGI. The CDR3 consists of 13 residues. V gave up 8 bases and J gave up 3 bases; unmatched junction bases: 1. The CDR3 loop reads CASGTGANQPQHF. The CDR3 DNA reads TGTGCCAGCGGGACAGGGGCCAATCAGCCCCAGCATTTT.

CDR3 in amino acids: CASTKTGELFF. The CDR3 bases are TGTGCCAGCACCAAAACCGGGGAGCTGTTTTTT. The chain is built from TRBV6-5 and TRBJ2-2, with D unclear. The CDR3 sequence is 11 residues long. Germline V CDR1 and CDR2: MNHEY, SVGAGI. The V end lost 7 bases, the J end lost 5 bases, and 5 bases lay between the germline ends.

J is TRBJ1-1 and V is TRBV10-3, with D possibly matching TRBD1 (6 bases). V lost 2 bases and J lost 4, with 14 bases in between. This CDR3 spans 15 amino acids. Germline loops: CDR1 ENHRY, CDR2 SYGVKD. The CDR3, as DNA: TGTGCCATCAGTGAGAGGGGGATCGGGGGCACTGAAGCTTTCTTT. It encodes CAISERGIGGTEAFF.

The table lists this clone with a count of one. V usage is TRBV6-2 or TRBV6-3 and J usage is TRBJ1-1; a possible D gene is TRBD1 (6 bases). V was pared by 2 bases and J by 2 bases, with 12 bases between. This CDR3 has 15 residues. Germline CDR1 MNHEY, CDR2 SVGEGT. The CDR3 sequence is CASSYIRDINTEAFF. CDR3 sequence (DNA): TGTGCCAGCAGTTACATCCGGGACATCAACACTGAAGCTTTCTTT.

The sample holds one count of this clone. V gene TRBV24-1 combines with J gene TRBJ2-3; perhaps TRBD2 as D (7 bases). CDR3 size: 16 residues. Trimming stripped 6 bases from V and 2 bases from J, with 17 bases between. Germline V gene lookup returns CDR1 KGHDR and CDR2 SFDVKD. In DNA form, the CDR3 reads TGTGCCACCAGTTTGGGGGCCGGGGGGACCACAGATACGCAGTATTTT. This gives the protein CATSLGAGGTTDTQYF.

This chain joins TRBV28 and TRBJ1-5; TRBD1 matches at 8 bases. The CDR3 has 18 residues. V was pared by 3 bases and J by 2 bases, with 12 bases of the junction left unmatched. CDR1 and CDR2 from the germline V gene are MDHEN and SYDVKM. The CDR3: CASSFSPTGVFGNQPQHF. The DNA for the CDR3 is TGTGCCAGCAGTTTCTCCCCGACAGGGGTATTCGGCAATCAGCCCCAGCATTTT.

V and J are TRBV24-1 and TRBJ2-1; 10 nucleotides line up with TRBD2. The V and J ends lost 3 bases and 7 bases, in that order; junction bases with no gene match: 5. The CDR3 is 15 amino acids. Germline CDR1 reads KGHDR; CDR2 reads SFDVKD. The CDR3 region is CATSDTSGMVNEQFF. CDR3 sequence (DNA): TGTGCCACCAGTGATACTAGCGGGATGGTTAATGAGCAGTTCTTC.

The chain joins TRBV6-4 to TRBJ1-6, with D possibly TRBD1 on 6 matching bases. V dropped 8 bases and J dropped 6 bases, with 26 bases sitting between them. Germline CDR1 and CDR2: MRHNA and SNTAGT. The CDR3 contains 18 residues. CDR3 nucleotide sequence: TGTGCCAGCCCCGGGGGGGGGCATTCCGCTCCCCGTAATTCACCCCTCCACTTT. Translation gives CASPGGGHSAPRNSPLHF.

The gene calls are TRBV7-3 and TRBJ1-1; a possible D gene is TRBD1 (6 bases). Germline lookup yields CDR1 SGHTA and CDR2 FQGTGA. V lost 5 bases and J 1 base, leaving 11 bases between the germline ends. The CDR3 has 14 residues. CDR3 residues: CASSNGGGNTEAFF. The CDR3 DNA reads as TGTGCCAGCAGCAACGGGGGCGGGAACACTGAAGCTTTCTTT.

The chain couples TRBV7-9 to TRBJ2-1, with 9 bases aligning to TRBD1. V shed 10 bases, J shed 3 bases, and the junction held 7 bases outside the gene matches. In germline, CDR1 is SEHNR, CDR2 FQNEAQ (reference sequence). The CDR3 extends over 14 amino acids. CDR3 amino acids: CATRTGEFYNEQFF. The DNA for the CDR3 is TGTGCCACCAGGACAGGGGAGTTCTACAATGAGCAGTTCTTC.